This section outlines one T cell receptor beta chain sequence together with its context. This record belongs to a study of T cells in Graves' hyperthyroidism and ophthalmopathy. Germline values: CDR1 SGHRS, CDR2 YFSETQ. Losses at the gene ends were 4 bases for V and 5 bases for J; bases not matched to a gene: 11. The CDR3 length is 16 residues. Amplification of TCR beta CDR3 regions used RNA as the template. The HTBI primer set drove a first-round RT-PCR of the TCR CDR3. TCRdb reprocessed the multiplex PCR reads with MiXCR, giving one entry per CDR3 protein. The sample contains about 610,000 distinct CDR3 sequences, roughly 16% of which appear only once. Duration under 3 months, a NOSPECS grade of at least 4, and a Clinical Activity Score of at least 3 characterized the ophthalmopathy patients.

The chain has TRBV5-1 and TRBJ2-1; 8 nucleotides agree with TRBD1. The specimen was blood. The clonotype originates from a middle-aged woman with Graves' ophthalmopathy. The CDR3 spells CASSIELRTGNNEQFF. CDR3 in DNA: TGCGCCAGCAGCATTGAACTCCGGACAGGGAACAATGAGCAGTTCTTC.